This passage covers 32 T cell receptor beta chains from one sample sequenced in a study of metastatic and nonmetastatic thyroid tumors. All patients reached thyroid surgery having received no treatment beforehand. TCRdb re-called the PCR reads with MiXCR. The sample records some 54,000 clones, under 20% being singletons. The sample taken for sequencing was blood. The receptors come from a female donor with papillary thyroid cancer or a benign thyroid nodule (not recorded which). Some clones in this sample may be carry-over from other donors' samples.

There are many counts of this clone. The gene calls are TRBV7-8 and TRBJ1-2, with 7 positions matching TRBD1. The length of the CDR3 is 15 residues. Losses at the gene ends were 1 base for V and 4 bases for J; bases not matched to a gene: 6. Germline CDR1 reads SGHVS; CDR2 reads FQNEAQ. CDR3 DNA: TGTGCCAGCAGCTTAGGGAGACAGGGCCTCTATGGCTACACCTTC. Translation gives CASSLGRQGLYGYTF.

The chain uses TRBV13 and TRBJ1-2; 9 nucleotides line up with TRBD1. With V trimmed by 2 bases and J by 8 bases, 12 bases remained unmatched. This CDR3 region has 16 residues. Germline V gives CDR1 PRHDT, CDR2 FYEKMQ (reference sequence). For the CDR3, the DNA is TGTGCCAGCAGCTTATATATTGGGACAGGGCTAGGCGGCTACACCTTC. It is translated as CASSLYIGTGLGGYTF.

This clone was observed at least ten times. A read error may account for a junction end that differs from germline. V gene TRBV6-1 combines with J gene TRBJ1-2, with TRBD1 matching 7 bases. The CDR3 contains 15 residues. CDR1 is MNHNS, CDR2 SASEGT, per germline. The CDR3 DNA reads TGTGCCAGCAGCGAAGACAGGGCGGCTAACTATGGCTACACCTTC. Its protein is CASSEDRAANYGYTF.

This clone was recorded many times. CDR3 nucleotides: TGTGCCAGCAGCCAAGAGACAGGACTTAACTATGGCTACACCTTC. Protein sequence: CASSQETGLNYGYTF. The chain carries TRBV14 and TRBJ1-2; tentative D call: TRBD1 (6 bases). CDR1 and CDR2 from the germline V gene are SGHDN and FVKESK. This CDR3 spans 15 amino acids. V was shortened by 0 bases and J by 1 base, with 9 bases between the two germline ends. The full variable domain, completed using reference TRBV14 and TRBJ1-2, is EAGVTQFPSHSVIEKGQTVTLRCDPISGHDNLYWYRRVMGKEIKFLLHFVKESKQDESGMPNNRFLAERTGGTYSTLKVQPAELEDSGVYFCASSQETGLNYGYTFGSGTRLTVV.

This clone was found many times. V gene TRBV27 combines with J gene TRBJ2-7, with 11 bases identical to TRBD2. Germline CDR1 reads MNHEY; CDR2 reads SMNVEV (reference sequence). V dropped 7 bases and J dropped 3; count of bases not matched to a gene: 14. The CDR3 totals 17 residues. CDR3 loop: CASTSGTSGSGGYEQYF. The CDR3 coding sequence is TGTGCCAGCACCTCCGGGACTAGCGGCTCCGGTGGCTACGAGCAGTACTTC.

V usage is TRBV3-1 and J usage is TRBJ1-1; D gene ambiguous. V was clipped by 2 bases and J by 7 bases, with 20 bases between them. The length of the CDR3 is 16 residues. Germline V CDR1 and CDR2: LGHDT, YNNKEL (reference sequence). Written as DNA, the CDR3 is TGTGCCAGCAGCCAACGGCGCTCGCAGGTGGGAGATGAAGCTTTCTTT. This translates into CASSQRRSQVGDEAFF.

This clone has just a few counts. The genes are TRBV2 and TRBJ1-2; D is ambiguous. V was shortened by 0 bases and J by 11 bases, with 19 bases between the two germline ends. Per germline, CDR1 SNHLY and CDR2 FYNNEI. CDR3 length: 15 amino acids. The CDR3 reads CASSEAEEGWSGYTF. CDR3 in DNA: TGTGCCAGCAGTGAAGCGGAGGAGGGTTGGAGTGGATACACCTTC.

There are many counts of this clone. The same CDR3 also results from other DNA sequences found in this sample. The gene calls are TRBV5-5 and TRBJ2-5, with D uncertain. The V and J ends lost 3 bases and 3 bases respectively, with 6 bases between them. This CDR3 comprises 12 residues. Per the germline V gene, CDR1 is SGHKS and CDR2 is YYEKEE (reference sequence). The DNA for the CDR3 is TGTGCCAGCAGCTCCTCAGAAGAGACCCAGTACTTC. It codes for CASSSSEETQYF. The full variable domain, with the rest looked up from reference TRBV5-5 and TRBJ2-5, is DAGVTQSPTHLIKTRGQQVTLRCSPISGHKSVSWYQQVLGQGPQFIFQYYEKEERGRGNFPDRFSARQFPNYSSELNVNALLLGDSALYLCASSSSEETQYFGPGTRLLVL.

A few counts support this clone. In DNA form, the CDR3 reads TGTGCCAGCGACAGGGGGCGAGGATGGAAGGGCAATCAGCCCCAGCATTTT. The encoded protein is CASDRGRGWKGNQPQHF. V gene TRBV25-1 combines with J gene TRBJ1-5; 10 bases line up with TRBD1. The CDR3 spans 17 residues. Per germline, CDR1 MGHDK and CDR2 SYGVNS. V trimming: 8 bases; J trimming: 2 bases; junction bases outside the gene matches: 12.

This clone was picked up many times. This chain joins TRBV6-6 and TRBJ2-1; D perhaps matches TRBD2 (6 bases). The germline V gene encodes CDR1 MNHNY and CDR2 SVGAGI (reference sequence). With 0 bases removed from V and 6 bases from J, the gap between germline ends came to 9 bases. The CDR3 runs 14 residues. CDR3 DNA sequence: TGTGCCAGCAGTTACTCAGGAGGGGTCAATGAGCAGTTCTTC. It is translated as CASSYSGGVNEQFF.

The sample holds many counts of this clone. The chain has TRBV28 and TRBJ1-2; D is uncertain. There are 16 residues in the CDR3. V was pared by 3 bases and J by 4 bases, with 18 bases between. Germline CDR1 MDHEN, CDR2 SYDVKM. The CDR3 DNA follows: TGTGCCAGCAGTTTCCCCGGGCCCGGACGAGGCTATGGCTACACCTTC. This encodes CASSFPGPGRGYGYTF.

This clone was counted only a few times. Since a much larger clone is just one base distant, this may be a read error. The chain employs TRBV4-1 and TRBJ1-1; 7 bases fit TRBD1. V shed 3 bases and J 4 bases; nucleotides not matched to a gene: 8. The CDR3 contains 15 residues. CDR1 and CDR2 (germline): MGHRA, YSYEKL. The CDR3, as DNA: TGCGCCAGCAGCCAGCCAGACAGGGAAGTCACTGAAGCTTTCTTT. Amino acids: CASSQPDREVTEAFF.

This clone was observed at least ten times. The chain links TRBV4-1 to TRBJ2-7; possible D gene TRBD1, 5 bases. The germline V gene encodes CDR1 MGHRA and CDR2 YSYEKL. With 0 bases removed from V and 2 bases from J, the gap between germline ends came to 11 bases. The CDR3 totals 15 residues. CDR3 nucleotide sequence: TGCGCCAGCAGCCAAGATAGGACACCCCCCTACGAGCAGTACTTC. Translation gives CASSQDRTPPYEQYF.

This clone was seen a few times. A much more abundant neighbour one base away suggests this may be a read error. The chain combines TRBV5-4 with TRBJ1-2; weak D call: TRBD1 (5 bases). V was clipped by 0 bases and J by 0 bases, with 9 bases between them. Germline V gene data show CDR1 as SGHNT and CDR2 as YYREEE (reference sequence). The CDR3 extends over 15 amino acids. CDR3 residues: CASSLGGQTNYGYTF. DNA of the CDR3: TGTGCCAGCAGCTTGGGAGGACAAACTAACTATGGCTACACCTTC.

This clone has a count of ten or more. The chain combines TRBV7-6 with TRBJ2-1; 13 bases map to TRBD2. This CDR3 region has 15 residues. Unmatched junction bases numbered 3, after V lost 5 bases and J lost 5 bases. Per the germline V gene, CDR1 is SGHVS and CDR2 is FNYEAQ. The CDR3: CASSLGLAGHNEQFF. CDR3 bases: TGTGCCAGCAGCCTGGGACTAGCGGGACACAATGAGCAGTTCTTC.

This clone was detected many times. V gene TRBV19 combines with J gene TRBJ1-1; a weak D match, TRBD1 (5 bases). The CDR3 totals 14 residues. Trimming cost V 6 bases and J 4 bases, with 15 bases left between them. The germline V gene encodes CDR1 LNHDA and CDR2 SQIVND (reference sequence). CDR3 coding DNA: TGTGCCAGTAGCCCGTTTGGGGGAACCACTGAAGCTTTCTTT. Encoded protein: CASSPFGGTTEAFF.

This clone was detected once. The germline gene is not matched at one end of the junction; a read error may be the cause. This CDR3 reads CASSQAVETQYF. In DNA, the CDR3 is TGTGCCAGCAGCCAAGCCGTAGAGACACAGTACTTC. This chain joins TRBV3-1 and TRBJ2-5; D gene unclear. Germline lookup yields CDR1 LGHDT and CDR2 YNNKEL (reference sequence). The CDR3 is 12 amino acids.

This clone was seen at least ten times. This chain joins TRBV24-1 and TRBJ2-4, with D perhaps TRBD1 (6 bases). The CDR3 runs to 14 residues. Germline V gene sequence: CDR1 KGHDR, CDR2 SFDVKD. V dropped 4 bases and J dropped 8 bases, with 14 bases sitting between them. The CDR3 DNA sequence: TGTGCCACCAGTGAAAACAACAGGGACGACATTCAGTACTTC. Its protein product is CATSENNRDDIQYF.

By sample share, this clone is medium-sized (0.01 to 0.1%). CDR3 region: CASQASGRESVGELFF. The CDR3 coding sequence is TGTGCCTCACAGGCTAGCGGGAGGGAATCGGTCGGGGAGCTGTTTTTT. The chain links TRBV6-1 to TRBJ2-2; TRBD2 aligns across 12 bases. The CDR3 totals 16 residues. The J segment lost 7 bases and the V segment lost 11 bases, leaving 14 bases of the junction unmatched. Germline V gene sequence: CDR1 MNHNS, CDR2 SASEGT.

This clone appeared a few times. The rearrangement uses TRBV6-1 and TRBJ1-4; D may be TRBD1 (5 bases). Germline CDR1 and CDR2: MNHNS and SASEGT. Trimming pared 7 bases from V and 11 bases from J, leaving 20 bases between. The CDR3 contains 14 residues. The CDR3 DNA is TGTGCCAGCAAGTCCAGGGTAGAGGGAGAGAAACTGTTTTTT. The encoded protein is CASKSRVEGEKLFF.

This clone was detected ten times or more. The CDR3, as DNA: TGTGCCAGTAAGGACAGGATGAACACTGAAGCTTTCTTT. Protein: CASKDRMNTEAFF. This chain joins TRBV19 and TRBJ1-1, with TRBD1 identical over 7 bases. In germline, CDR1 is LNHDA, CDR2 SQIVND (reference sequence). The CDR3 length is 13 residues. V was clipped by 7 bases and J by 0 bases; unmatched bases: 2.

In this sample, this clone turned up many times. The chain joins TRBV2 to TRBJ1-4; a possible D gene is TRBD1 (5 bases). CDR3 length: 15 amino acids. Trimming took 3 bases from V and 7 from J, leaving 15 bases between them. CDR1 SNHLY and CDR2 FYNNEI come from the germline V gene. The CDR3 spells CASSEGRGRGEKLFF. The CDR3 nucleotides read TGTGCCAGCAGTGAGGGAAGGGGAAGAGGTGAAAAACTGTTTTTT.

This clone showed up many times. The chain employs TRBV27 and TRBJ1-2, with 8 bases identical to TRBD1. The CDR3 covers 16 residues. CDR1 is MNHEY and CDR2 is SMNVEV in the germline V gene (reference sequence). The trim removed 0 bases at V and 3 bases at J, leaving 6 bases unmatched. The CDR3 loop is CASSLSSQGAYYGYTF. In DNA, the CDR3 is TGTGCCAGCAGTTTATCTTCTCAGGGGGCCTACTATGGCTACACCTTC.

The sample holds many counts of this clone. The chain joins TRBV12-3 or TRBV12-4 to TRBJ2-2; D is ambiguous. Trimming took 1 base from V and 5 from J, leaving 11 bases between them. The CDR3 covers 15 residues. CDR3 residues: CASSLGGPGTGELFF. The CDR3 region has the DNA TGTGCCAGCAGTTTAGGTGGGCCGGGTACCGGGGAGCTGTTTTTT.

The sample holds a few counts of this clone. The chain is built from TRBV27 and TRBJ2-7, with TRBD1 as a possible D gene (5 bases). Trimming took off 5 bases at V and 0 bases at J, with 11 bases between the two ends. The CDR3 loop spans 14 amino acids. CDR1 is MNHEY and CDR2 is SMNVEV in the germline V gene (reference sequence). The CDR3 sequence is CASSLGVASYEQYF. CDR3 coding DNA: TGTGCCAGCAGTCTAGGGGTGGCCTCCTACGAGCAGTACTTC.

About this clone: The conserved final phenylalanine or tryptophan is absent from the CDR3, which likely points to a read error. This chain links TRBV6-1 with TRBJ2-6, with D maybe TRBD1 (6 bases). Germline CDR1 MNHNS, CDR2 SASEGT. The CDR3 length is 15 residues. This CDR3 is CASSPQGSGDNVLTL. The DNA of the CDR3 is TGTGCCAGCAGTCCCCAGGGGTCTGGGGACAACGTACTGACTCTC.

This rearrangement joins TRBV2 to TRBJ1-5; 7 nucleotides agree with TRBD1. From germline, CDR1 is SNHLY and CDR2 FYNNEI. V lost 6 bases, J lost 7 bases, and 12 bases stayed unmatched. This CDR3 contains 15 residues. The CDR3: CASRGTVRVRQPQHF. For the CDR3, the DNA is TGTGCCAGCAGAGGGACAGTGAGGGTTCGCCAGCCCCAGCATTTT.

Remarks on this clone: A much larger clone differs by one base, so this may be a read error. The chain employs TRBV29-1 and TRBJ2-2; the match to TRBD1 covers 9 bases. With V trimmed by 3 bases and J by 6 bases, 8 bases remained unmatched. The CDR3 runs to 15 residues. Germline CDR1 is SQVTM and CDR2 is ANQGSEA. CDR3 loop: CSVDVVQGAAGELFF. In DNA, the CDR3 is TGCAGCGTTGACGTCGTACAGGGGGCGGCCGGGGAGCTGTTTTTT.

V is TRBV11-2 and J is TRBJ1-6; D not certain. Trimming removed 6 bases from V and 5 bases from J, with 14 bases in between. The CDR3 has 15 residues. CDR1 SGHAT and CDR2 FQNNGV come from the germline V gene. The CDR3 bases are TGTGCCAGCAGGCGCCCGGGTGCCGATAATTCACCCCTCCACTTT. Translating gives CASRRPGADNSPLHF. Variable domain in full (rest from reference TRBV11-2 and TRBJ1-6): EAGVAQSPRYKIIEKRQSVAFWCNPISGHATLYWYQQILGQGPKLLIQFQNNGVVDDSQLPKDRFSAERLKGVDSTLKIQPAKLEDSAVYLCASRRPGADNSPLHFGNGTRLTVT.

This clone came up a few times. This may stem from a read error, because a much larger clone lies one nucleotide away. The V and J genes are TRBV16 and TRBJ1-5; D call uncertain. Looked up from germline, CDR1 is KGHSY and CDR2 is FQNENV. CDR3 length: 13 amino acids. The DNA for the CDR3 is TGTGCCGGCAGCCAAGTCGGGGATCAGCCCCAGCATTTT. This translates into CAGSQVGDQPQHF. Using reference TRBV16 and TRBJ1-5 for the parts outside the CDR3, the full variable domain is GEEVAQTPKHLVRGEGQKAKLYCAPIKGHSYVFWYQQVLKNEFKFLISFQNENVFDETGMPKERFSAKCLPNSPCSLEIQATKLEDSAVYFCAGSQVGDQPQHFGDGTRLSIL.

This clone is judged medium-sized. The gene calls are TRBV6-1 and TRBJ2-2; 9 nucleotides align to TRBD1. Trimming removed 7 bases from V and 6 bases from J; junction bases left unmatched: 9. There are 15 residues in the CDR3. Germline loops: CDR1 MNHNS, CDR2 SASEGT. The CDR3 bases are TGTGCCAGCAATAATCACAGGGGGCGCCCCGGGGAGCTGTTTTTT. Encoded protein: CASNNHRGRPGELFF.

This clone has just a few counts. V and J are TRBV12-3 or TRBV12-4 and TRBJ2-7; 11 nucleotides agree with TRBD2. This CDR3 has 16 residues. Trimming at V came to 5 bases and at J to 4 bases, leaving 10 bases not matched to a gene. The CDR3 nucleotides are TGTGCCAGCAGTCTAGAACCGACTAGCGGGACATACGAGCAGTACTTC. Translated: CASSLEPTSGTYEQYF.